The present T cell receptor beta chain was sequenced within a study of T cells in Graves' hyperthyroidism and ophthalmopathy. Note on this clonotype: The target antigen is unknown.

Clinical symptoms, serum thyroxine and TRAb, thyroid ultrasound and orbital computed tomography together formed the diagnostic basis. A roughly 9.7 ml volume of fresh peripheral blood provided the PBMCs. Amplification yielded TCR beta CDR3 regions, with RNA transcripts as the source. The HTBI primer set served for first-round RT-PCR of the TCR CDR3. A single record per CDR3 protein comes from TCRdb applying MiXCR to the multiplex PCR reads. The sample contains 450,000 to 600,000 distinct CDR3 sequences, about 15% of which appear only once. Study outcomes and limitations: Blood also showed most of the thyroid clonotypes that were expanded above 0.001.

Germline V gene lookup returns CDR1 LGHDT and CDR2 YNNKEL (reference sequence). Trimming took 4 bases from V and 8 from J; bases not matched to a gene: 4. This CDR3 comprises 14 residues. This receptor was taken from a woman in her 40s with Graves' hyperthyroidism. Material for sequencing was blood. V is TRBV3-1 and J is TRBJ1-4; 10 nucleotides agree with TRBD1. In DNA, the CDR3 is TGTGCCAGCAGCCGGGACAGGGGATCGGAAAAACTGTTTTTT. Translated: CASSRDRGSEKLFF.